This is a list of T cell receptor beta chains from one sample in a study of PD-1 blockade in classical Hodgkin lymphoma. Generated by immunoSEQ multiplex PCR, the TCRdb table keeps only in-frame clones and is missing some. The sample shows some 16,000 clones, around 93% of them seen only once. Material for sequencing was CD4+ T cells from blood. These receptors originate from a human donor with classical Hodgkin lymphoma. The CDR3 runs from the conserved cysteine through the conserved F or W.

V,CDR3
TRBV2,CASLPSTPTRSGYTF
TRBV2,CANRQGANTGELFF
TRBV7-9,CASSTQGSSGNTIYF
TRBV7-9,CASIRTSGRGQYF
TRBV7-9,CASSLGGNSNQPQHF
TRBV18,CASSELQENNSPLHF
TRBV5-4,CASSSGTAIMNTEAFF
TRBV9,CASSVQGGPEEQFF
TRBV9,CASSVTGGTEAFF
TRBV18,CASSPAGWGNQPQHF
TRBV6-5,CASSRQGFGQPQHF
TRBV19,CASSIDLSSDGPGTQYF
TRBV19,CASSVSGTGKFF
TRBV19,CAARTVPYGYTF
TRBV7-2,CASSLVGPDTQYF
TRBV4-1,CASSQADMGLIGNQPQHF
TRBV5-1,CASSMDRLETQYF
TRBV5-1,CASRATSGNSYNEQFF